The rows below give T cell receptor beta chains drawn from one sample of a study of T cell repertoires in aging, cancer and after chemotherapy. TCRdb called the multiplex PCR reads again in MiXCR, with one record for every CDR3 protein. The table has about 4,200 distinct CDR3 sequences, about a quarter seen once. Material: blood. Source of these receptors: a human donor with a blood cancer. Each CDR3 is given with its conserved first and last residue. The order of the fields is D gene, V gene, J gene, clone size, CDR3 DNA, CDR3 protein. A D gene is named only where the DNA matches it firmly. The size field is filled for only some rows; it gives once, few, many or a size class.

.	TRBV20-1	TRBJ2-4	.	TGCAGTGCTAGAGAGTTTGGGGACGGAGGCAAAAACATTCAGTACTTC	CSAREFGDGGKNIQYF
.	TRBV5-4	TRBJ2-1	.	TGTGCCAGCAGCCGGACTGGGAGCTCCTACAATGAGCAGTTCTTC	CASSRTGSSYNEQFF
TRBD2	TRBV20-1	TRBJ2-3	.	TGCAGTGCGCCGGGACTAGCGGGATCAGCAGATACGCAGTATTTT	CSAPGLAGSADTQYF
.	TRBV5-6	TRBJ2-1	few	TGTGCCAGCAGCCAACTGGACAGTTACAATGAGCAGTTCTTC	CASSQLDSYNEQFF
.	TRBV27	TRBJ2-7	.	TGTGCCAGCAGTGGGGCTCTGGTACTATACAAATACGAGCAGTACTTC	CASSGALVLYKYEQYF
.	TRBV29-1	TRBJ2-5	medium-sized	TGCAGCGTTGAAGCCCCCGCCCAAGAGACCCAGTACTTC	CSVEAPAQETQYF
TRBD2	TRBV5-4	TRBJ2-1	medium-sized	TGTGCCAGCAGCTTCCCCAGACTAGCGGGAGGGTACAATGAGCAGTTCTTC	CASSFPRLAGGYNEQFF
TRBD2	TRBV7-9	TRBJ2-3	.	TGTGCCAGCAGCCGACCAGGACTAGCGGGAGGGGCAGATACGCAGTATTTT	CASSRPGLAGGADTQYF
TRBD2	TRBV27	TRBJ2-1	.	TGTGCCAGCAGGGACTTAGCGGGGGACCTTTACAATGAGCAGTTCTTC	CASRDLAGDLYNEQFF
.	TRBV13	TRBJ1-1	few	TGTGCCAGCAGCTTAGTACGGGAAGCTTTCTTT	CASSLVREAFF
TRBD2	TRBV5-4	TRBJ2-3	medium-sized	TGTGCCAGCAGCACCGGTCCGGGAGGGCAAGATACGCAGTATTTT	CASSTGPGGQDTQYF
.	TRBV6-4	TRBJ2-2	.	TGTGCCAGCAGGTACAGGGTCAGAATAGGCGCGAGGGGGGAGCTGTTTTTT	CASRYRVRIGARGELFF
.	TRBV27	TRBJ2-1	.	TGTGCCAGCAGTTTATCGGGTTTGGGGGGCTCCTACAATGAGCAGTTCTTC	CASSLSGLGGSYNEQFF
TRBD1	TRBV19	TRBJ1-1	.	TGTGCCAGCTCCACCCCGGGCAGGGGGATGGCGAACACTGAAGCTTTCTTT	CASSTPGRGMANTEAFF
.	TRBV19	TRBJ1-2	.	TGTGCCAGTACCCCCGGGACCGCTACCAGTGGCTACACCTTC	CASTPGTATSGYTF
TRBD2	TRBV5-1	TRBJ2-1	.	TGCGCCAGCAGCTTGCCTGGAGGGCCGGGGGGCAATGAGCAGTTCTTC	CASSLPGGPGGNEQFF
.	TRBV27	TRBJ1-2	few	TGTGCCAGCAGTTCCCCGCCAGACAGAGGCTACACCTTC	CASSSPPDRGYTF
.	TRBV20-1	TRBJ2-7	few	TGCAGTGCTAGAGATTCGGGACTTACCTACGAGCAGTACTTC	CSARDSGLTYEQYF
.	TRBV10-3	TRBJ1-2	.	TGTGCCATCAGAGCTGCCCTCAAGTATGGCTACACCTTC	CAIRAALKYGYTF
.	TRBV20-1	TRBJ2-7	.	TGCAGTGTCGGGCGGGGACGCTACGAGCAGTACTTC	CSVGRGRYEQYF
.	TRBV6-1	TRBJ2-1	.	TGTGCCAGCAGTGAAGCTTGGGTAGGTGGGAATGAGCAGTTCTTC	CASSEAWVGGNEQFF
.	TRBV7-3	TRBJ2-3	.	TGTGCCAGCAGCTTAGGCAGGCATGAGGATACGCAGTATTTT	CASSLGRHEDTQYF
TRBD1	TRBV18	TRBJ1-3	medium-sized	TGTGCCAGCTCCCAAGACAGGGGGCCAGGAAACACCATATATTTT	CASSQDRGPGNTIYF
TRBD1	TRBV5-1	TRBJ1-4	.	TGCGCCAGCAGCCGGAGACAGGGCACTAATGAAAAACTGTTTTTT	CASSRRQGTNEKLFF